The following is a TCR beta chain sequence with its context. Antigen unknown. V lost 4 bases and J lost 4, with 8 bases in between. The germline V gene encodes CDR1 DFQATT and CDR2 SNEGSKA (reference sequence). The CDR3 is made up of 12 amino acids. This entry is derived from a study of breast tumors, draining lymph nodes, adjacent tissues. Points from the study as a whole: Tumor T cell lymph node origin was a supported hypothesis, not proven.

TCRdb processed the multiplex PCR reads anew with MiXCR; each CDR3 protein has one entry. Of 85,000 to 130,000 distinct CDR3 sequences in the sample, 20% to 25% were seen once. Breast cancer patients provided tissue from their axillary draining lymph nodes. Sequenced: axillary lymph node tissue. The sequence came from a female donor with breast cancer. Some clones in this sample may be carry-over from other donors' samples. The chain recombines TRBV20-1 with TRBJ1-5; D ambiguous. DNA of the CDR3: TGCAGTGCTAATGCAGAGAATCAGCCCCAGCATTTT. It is translated as CSANAENQPQHF.